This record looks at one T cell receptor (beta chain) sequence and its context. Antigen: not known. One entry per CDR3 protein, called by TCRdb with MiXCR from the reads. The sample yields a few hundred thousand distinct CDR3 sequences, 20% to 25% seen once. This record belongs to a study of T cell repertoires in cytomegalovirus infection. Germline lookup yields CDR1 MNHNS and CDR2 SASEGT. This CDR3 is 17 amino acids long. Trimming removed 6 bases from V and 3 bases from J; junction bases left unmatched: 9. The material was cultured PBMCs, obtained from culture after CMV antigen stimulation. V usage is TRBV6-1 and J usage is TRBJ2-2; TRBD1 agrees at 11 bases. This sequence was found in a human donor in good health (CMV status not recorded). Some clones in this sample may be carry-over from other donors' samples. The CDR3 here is CASRTGTGGFYTGELFF. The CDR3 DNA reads TGTGCCAGCAGAACCGGGACAGGGGGTTTCTACACCGGGGAGCTGTTTTTT.